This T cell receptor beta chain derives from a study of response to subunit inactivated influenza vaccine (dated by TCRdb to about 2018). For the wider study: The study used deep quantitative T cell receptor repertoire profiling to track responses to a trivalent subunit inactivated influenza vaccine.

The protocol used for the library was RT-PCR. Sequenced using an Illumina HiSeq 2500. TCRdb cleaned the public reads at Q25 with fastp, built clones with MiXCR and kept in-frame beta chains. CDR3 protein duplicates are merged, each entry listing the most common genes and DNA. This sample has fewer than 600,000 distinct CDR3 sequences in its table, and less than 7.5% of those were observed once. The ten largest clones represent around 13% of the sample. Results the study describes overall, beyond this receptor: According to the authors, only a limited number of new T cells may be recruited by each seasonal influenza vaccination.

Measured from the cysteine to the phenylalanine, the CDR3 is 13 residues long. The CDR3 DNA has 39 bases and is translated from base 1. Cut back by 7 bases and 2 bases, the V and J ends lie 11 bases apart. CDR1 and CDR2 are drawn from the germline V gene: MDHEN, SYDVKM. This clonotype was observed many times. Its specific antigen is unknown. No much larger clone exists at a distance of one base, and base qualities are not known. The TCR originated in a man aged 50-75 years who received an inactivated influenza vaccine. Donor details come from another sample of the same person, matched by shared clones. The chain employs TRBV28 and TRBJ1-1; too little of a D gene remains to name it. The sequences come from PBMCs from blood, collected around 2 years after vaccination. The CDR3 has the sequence CASILGGNTEAFF. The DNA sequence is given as TGTGCCAGCATCCTGGGAGGTAACACTGAAGCTTTCTTT.